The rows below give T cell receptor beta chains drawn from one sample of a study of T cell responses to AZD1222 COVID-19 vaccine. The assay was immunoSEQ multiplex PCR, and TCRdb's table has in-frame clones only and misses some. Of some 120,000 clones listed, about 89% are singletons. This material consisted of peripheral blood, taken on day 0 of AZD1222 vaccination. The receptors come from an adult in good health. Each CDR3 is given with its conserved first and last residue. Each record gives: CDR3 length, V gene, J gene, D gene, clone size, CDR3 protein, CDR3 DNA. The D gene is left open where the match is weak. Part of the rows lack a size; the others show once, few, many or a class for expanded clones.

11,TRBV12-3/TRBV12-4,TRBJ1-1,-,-,CASSFHTEAFF,TGTGCCAGCAGTTTTCACACTGAAGCTTTCTTT
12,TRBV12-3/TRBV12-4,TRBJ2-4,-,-,CASSSAKNIQYF,TGTGCCAGCAGTTCGGCCAAAAACATTCAGTACTTC
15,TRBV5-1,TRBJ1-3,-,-,CASSPLGVTGNTIYF,TGCGCCAGCAGCCCCTTGGGTGTGACTGGAAACACCATATATTTT
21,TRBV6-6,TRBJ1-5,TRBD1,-,CASSSAGGLGGAAERNQPQHF,TGTGCCAGCAGCAGCGCAGGGGGGTTAGGGGGCGCAGCAGAACGGAATCAGCCCCAGCATTTT
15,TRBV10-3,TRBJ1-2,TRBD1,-,CAISAPGQGDYGYTF,TGTGCCATCAGTGCTCCGGGACAGGGGGACTATGGCTACACCTTC
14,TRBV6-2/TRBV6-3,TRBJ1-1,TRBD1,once,CASSLQGAHTEAFF,TGTGCCAGCAGTTTACAGGGGGCCCACACTGAAGCTTTCTTT
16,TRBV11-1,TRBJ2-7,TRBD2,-,CASSRGLAGGDYEQYF,TGTGCCAGCAGCCGGGGACTAGCGGGGGGAGACTACGAGCAGTACTTC
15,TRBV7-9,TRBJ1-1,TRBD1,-,CASSYRDSWNTEAFF,TGTGCCAGCAGCTATCGGGACAGCTGGAACACTGAAGCTTTCTTT
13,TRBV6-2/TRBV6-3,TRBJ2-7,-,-,CASSYRDRYEQYF,TGTGCCAGCAGTTACCGAGACCGCTACGAGCAGTACTTC
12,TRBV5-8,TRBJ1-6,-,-,CASRAGNSPLHF,TGTGCCAGCAGGGCAGGGAATTCACCCCTCCACTTT
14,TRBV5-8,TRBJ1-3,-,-,CASSLTGSGNTIYF,TGTGCCAGCAGCTTAACTGGTTCTGGAAACACCATATATTTT
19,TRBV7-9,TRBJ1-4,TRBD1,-,CASSTTGTGVIATNEKLFF,TGTGCCAGCAGCACAACCGGGACAGGGGTAATCGCAACTAATGAAAAACTGTTTTTT
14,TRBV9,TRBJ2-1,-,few,CASSGARTEGEQFF,TGTGCCAGCAGTGGAGCAAGGACGGAGGGTGAGCAGTTCTTC
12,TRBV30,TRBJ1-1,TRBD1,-,CAWSVRGTGAFF,TGTGCCTGGAGTGTACGCGGGACAGGAGCTTTCTTT
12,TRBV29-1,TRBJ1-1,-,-,CSVVRQATEAFF,TGCAGCGTTGTGAGGCAGGCCACTGAAGCTTTCTTT
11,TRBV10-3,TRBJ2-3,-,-,CAISPRDTQYF,TGTGCCATCAGCCCACGGGATACGCAGTATTTT
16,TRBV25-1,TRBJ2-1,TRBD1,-,CASSEEGTGKFNEQFF,TGTGCCAGCAGTGAAGAAGGGACAGGGAAGTTCAATGAGCAGTTCTTC
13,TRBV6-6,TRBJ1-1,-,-,CASSSELNGEAFF,TGTGCCAGCAGTTCCGAGCTGAACGGGGAAGCTTTCTTT
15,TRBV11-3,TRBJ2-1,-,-,CASSAGTEENNEQFF,TGTGCCAGCAGCGCCGGGACGGAGGAGAACAATGAGCAGTTCTTC
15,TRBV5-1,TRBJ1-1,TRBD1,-,CASSPGGQGVGEAFF,TGCGCCAGCAGCCCCGGAGGACAGGGGGTCGGTGAAGCTTTCTTT
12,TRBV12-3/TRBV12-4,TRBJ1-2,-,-,CASSAISYGYTF,TGTGCCAGCAGTGCCATATCGTATGGCTACACCTTC
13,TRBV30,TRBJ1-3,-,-,CAWTGTSGNTIYF,TGTGCCTGGACAGGTACCTCTGGAAACACCATATATTTT
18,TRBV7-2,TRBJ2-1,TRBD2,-,CASSSPITGTSSYNEQFF,TGTGCCAGCAGCTCTCCGATAACCGGGACTAGCTCCTACAATGAGCAGTTCTTC
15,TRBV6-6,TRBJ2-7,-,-,CASSQTDRSTYEQYF,TGTGCCAGCAGTCAGACTGACAGGTCAACCTACGAGCAGTACTTC
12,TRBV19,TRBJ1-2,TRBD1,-,CASSDREFGYTF,TGTGCCAGTAGTGACAGGGAGTTTGGCTACACCTTC
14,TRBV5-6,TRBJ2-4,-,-,CASSFRSAKNIQYF,TGTGCCAGCAGCTTTAGAAGCGCCAAAAACATTCAGTACTTC
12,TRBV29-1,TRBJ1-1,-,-,CSVEVRDLEAFF,TGCAGCGTTGAAGTCCGGGACCTTGAAGCTTTCTTT
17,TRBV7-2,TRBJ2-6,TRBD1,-,CASSSLLRDRGANVLTF,TGTGCCAGCAGCTCGCTCCTCCGGGACAGGGGGGCCAACGTCCTGACTTTC
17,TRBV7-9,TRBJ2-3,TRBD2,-,CASSLAVLAGVADTQYF,TGTGCCAGCAGCTTAGCGGTTCTAGCGGGAGTTGCAGATACGCAGTATTTT
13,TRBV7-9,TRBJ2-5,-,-,CASSLVLGETQYF,TGTGCCAGCAGCTTAGTACTAGGGGAGACCCAGTACTTC
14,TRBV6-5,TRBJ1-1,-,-,CASSLTGMNTEAFF,TGTGCCAGCAGCCTGACAGGCATGAACACTGAAGCTTTCTTT
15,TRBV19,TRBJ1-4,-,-,CASSGDSSTNEKLFF,TGTGCCAGTAGTGGCGACAGCTCAACTAATGAAAAACTGTTTTTT
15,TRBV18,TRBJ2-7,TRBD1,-,CASSPNTGGLDEQYF,TGTGCCAGCTCACCCAACACAGGGGGCCTGGACGAGCAGTACTTC
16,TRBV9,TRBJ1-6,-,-,CASGTEVSSYNSPLHF,TGTGCCAGCGGTACAGAGGTGAGCTCCTATAATTCACCCCTCCACTTT
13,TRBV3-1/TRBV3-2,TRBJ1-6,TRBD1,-,CASSQQGDSPLHF,TGTGCCAGCAGCCAACAGGGGGATTCACCCCTCCACTTT
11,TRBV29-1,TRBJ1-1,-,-,CSVALTGGAFF,TGCAGCGTTGCACTAACGGGGGGAGCTTTCTTT
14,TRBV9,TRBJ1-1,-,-,CASSVAPSNTEAFF,TGTGCCAGCAGCGTAGCTCCATCGAACACTGAAGCTTTCTTT
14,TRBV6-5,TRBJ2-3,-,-,CASTKTVSTDTQYF,TGTGCCAGCACTAAGACCGTTAGCACAGATACGCAGTATTTT
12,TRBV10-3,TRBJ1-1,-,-,CAISLEWAEAFF,TGTGCCATCTCCCTTGAGTGGGCTGAAGCTTTCTTT
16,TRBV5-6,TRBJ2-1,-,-,CASSLGRERSYNEQFF,TGTGCCAGCAGCTTGGGTCGGGAACGCTCCTACAATGAGCAGTTCTTC
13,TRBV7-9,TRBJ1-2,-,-,CASSFIGESGYTF,TGTGCCAGCAGCTTTATCGGGGAGAGTGGCTACACCTTC
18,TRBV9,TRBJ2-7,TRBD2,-,CASSVDPGGLAETYEQYF,TGTGCCAGCAGCGTAGATCCCGGGGGACTAGCGGAGACCTACGAGCAGTACTTC
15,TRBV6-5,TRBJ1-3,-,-,CASSYSGGSGNTIYF,TGTGCCAGCAGTTACTCGGGGGGCTCTGGAAACACCATATATTTT
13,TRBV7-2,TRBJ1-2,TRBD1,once,CASSRNRGWGYTF,TGTGCCAGCAGCCGAAACAGGGGATGGGGCTACACCTTC
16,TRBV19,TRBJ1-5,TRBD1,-,CASRGTVTRKDQPQHF,TGTGCCAGTAGGGGGACAGTAACCAGAAAGGATCAGCCCCAGCATTTT
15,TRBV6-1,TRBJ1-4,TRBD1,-,CASSDLGRGIEKLFF,TGTGCCAGCAGTGATCTAGGCAGGGGGATTGAAAAACTGTTTTTT
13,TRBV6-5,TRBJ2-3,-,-,CASSYTSGDTQYF,TGTGCCAGCAGTTACACATCCGGAGATACGCAGTATTTT
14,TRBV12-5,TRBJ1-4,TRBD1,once,CARNPGTGEKKLFF,TGTGCTAGGAACCCCGGGACAGGGGAGAAAAAACTGTTTTTT
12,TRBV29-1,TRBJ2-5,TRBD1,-,CSASDRVETQYF,TGCAGTGCTTCGGACAGGGTAGAGACCCAGTACTTC
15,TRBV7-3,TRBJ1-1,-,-,CASSLGLGDNTEAFF,TGTGCCAGCAGCTTAGGGCTAGGAGACAACACTGAAGCTTTCTTT
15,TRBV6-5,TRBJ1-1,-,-,CASRGTGTGNTEAFF,TGTGCCAGCAGGGGGACGGGAACGGGGAACACTGAAGCTTTCTTT
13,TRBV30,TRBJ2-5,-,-,CARQGEGPETQYF,TGTGCCCGCCAGGGGGAGGGCCCGGAGACCCAGTACTTC
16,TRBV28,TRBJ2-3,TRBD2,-,CASSPYTSGSSDTQYF,TGTGCCAGCAGTCCCTATACTAGCGGGAGTTCAGATACGCAGTATTTT
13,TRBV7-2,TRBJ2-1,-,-,CASSLPPAGEQFF,TGTGCCAGCAGCTTGCCCCCGGCCGGTGAGCAGTTCTTC
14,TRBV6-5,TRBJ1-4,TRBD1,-,CASRTGGNIEKLFF,TGTGCCAGCAGGACAGGGGGGAATATTGAAAAACTGTTTTTT